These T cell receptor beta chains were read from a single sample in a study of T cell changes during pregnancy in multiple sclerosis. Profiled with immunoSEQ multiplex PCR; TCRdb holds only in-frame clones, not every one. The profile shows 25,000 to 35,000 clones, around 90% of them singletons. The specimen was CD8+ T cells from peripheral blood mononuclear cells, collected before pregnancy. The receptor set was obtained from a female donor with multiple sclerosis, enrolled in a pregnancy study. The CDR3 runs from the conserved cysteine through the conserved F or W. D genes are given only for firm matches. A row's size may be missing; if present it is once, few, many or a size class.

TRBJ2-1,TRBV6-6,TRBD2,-,TGTGCCAGCAGCCTGACTAGCGGGGGTGGAGATGAGCAGTTCTTC,CASSLTSGGGDEQFF
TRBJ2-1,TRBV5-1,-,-,TGCGCCAGCAGTGAGAGAAACAATGAGCAGTTCTTC,CASSERNNEQFF
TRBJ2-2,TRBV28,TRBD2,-,TGTGCCAGCAGTTACCCAGCGGGAGCGGCTAACACCGGGGAGCTGTTTTTT,CASSYPAGAANTGELFF
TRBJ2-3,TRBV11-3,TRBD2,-,TGTGCCAGCAGCCCCCGACTAGCGGGGGGGTCAGATACGCAGTATTTT,CASSPRLAGGSDTQYF
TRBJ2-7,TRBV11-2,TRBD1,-,TGTGCCAGCACCTTGTCACAGGGGTACGAGCAGTACTTC,CASTLSQGYEQYF
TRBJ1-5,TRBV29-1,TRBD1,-,TGCAGCGCTAGGACAGGGGATAGCAATCAGCCCCAGCATTTT,CSARTGDSNQPQHF
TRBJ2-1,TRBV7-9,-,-,TGTGCCAGCAGCTGGGGCAACAATGAGCAGTTCTTC,CASSWGNNEQFF
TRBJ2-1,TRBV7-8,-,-,TGTGCCAGCAGCGAGAACAATGAGCAGTTCTTC,CASSENNEQFF
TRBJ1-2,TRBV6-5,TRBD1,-,TGTGCCAGCAGCCCGGTGACAGGGGTTGGTGGCTACACCTTC,CASSPVTGVGGYTF
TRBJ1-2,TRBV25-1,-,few,TGTGCCAGCAGTGACAGCGAGAACTACACCTTC,CASSDSENYTF
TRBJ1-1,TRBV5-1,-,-,TGCGCCAGCAGCCTCACCCTGACAGTGAACACTGAAGCTTTCTTT,CASSLTLTVNTEAFF
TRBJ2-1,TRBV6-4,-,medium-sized,TGTGCCAGCAGTGATAATAGCTTTGATGAGCAGTTCTTC,CASSDNSFDEQFF
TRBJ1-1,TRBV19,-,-,TGTGCCAGTAGTATCGGGGGGGGCGGTAGGGGGACTGAAGCTTTCTTT,CASSIGGGGRGTEAFF
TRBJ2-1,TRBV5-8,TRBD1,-,TGTGCCAGCAGCCCCGGGACAGGGCCCTACAATGAGCAGTTCTTC,CASSPGTGPYNEQFF
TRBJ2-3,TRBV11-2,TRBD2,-,TGTGCCAGCAGCTCTACTAGCGTGGGCGGCACAGATACGCAGTATTTT,CASSSTSVGGTDTQYF
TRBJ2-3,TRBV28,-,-,TGTGCCAGCAGTCGGGGGAGTATCACAGATACGCAGTATTTT,CASSRGSITDTQYF
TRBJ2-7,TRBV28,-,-,TGTGCCAGCAGTTCCTCTTACGAGCAGTACTTC,CASSSSYEQYF
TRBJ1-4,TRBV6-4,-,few,TGTGCCAGCAGTGAAAAGGAGGGTCCTAATGAAAAACTGTTTTTT,CASSEKEGPNEKLFF
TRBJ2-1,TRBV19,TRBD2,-,TGTGCCAGTTCCTTGGGCGGGAGGGGTGAGCAGTTCTTC,CASSLGGRGEQFF
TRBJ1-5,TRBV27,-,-,TGTGCCAGCAGTAACAGCCCAAACGGTGGTCAGCCCCAGCATTTT,CASSNSPNGGQPQHF
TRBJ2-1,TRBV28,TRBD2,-,TGTGCCAGCAGTCTCGGGACTAGCGGGAGTGAGCAGTTCTTC,CASSLGTSGSEQFF
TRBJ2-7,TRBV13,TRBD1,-,TGTGCCAGCAGCTTCTCCCGGGACAGGACTTTCTACGAGCAGTACTTC,CASSFSRDRTFYEQYF
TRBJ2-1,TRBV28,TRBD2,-,TGTGCCAGCAGAATAGCGGGGCTAAGCAATGAGCAGTTCTTC,CASRIAGLSNEQFF
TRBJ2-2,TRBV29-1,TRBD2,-,TGCAGCGCTCCTAGCGGGGGGAGCGGGGAGCTGTTTTTT,CSAPSGGSGELFF
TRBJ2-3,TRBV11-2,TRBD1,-,TGTGCCAGCAGCTCCGACAGGGGAGCAGATACGCAGTATTTT,CASSSDRGADTQYF
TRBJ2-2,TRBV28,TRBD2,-,TGTGCCAGCAGTACCGAGCGGGAGGATCACACCGGGGAGCTGTTTTTT,CASSTEREDHTGELFF
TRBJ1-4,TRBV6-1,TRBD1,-,TGTGCCAGCAGTGTGAGAACAGGGGGAGGAGAAAAACTGTTTTTT,CASSVRTGGGEKLFF
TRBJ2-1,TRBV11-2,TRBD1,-,TGTGCCAGCAGCCCGGACAGGGGCGATGAGCAGTTCTTC,CASSPDRGDEQFF
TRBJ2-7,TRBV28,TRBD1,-,TGTGCCAGCAGTTTACCCCAACAGGGGCCCTCCTACGAGCAGTACTTC,CASSLPQQGPSYEQYF
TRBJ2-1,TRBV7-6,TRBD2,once,TGTGCCAGCAGCCCCGGGACTAGCGGGAGGGCCTGGGAGCAGTTCTTC,CASSPGTSGRAWEQFF
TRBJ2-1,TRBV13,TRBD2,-,TGTGCCAGCAGCGTTACTAGCGGGAGGACCTACAATGAGCAGTTCTTC,CASSVTSGRTYNEQFF
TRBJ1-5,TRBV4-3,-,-,TGCGCCAGCAGCCAAGATCTTTCGAAGGGGGTAGAGCCCCAGCATTTT,CASSQDLSKGVEPQHF
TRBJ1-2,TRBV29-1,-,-,TGCAGCGTTGAAGACAGACAGGCAGGACTAGCTTCCTTCTATGGCTACACCTTC,CSVEDRQAGLASFYGYTF
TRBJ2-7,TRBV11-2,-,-,TGTGCCAGCAGCTTAAGCTCCCCGCTTCTGAATCCCTACGAGCAGTACTTC,CASSLSSPLLNPYEQYF
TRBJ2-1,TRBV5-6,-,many,TGTGCCAGCAGTGGACAGAACTCCTACAATGAGCAGTTCTTC,CASSGQNSYNEQFF
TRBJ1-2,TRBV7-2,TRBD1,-,TGTGCCAGCAGCCAGGGGACAGGGCTCTATGGCTACACCTTC,CASSQGTGLYGYTF
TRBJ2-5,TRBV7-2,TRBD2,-,TGTGCCAGCAGCTTAGTGGGAGGTAGCGGGAGCGAGACCCAGTACTTC,CASSLVGGSGSETQYF
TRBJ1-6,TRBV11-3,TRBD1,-,TGTGCCAGCAGCTATCCGGGACAGGGAAATTCACCCCTCCACTTT,CASSYPGQGNSPLHF
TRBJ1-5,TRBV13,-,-,TGTGCCAGCAGCTTTGGCCAGGGTACTCAGCCCCAGCATTTT,CASSFGQGTQPQHF
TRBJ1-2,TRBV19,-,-,TGTGCCAGTAGGTCTAAAAGACAGGCCAACTATGGCTACACCTTC,CASRSKRQANYGYTF
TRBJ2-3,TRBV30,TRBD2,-,TGTGCCTGGAGCAGCGGGGGCACAGATACGCAGTATTTT,CAWSSGGTDTQYF
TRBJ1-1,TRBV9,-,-,TGTGCCAGCAGCGCCGGTGGGGCGGCCGGCACTGAAGCTTTCTTT,CASSAGGAAGTEAFF
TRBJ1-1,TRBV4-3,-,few,TGCGCCAGCAGCCAAGAGCGGTCGGTCAGGAACACTGAAGCTTTCTTT,CASSQERSVRNTEAFF
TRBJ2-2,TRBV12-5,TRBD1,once,TGTGCTAGTGGTTTGGGACAGGGGGCGATTGACGGGGAGCTGTTTTTT,CASGLGQGAIDGELFF
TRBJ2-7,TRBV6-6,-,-,TGTGCCAGCTGGGGCGCCTACGAGCAGTACTTC,CASWGAYEQYF
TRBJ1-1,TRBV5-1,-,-,TGCGCCAGCAGCGAGACCGGGACAGAAGCTTTCTTT,CASSETGTEAFF
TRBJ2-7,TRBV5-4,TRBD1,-,TGTGCCAGCAGCCAGGGACAGGGGGCGACCTACGAGCAGTACTTC,CASSQGQGATYEQYF
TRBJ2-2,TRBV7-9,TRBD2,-,TGTGCCAGCAGAAGCGGGAGGGCGTTAACCGGGGAGCTGTTTTTT,CASRSGRALTGELFF
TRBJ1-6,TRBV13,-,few,TGTGCCAGCAGGGAAACAGGTAGCTCCTATAATTCACCCCTCCACTTT,CASRETGSSYNSPLHF
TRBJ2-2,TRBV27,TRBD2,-,TGTGCCAGCAGTTTACTAGCGGGAACCGGGGAGCTGTTTTTT,CASSLLAGTGELFF
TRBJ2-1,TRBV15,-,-,TGTGCCACCAGTGCAGCGGATACCTACAATGAGCAGTTCTTC,CATSAADTYNEQFF
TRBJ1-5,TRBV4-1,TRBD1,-,TGCGCCAGCAGCCAAGAAGGAGGACAGGGAAGTCAGCCCCAGCATTTT,CASSQEGGQGSQPQHF
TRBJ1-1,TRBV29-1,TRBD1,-,TGCAGCGTGGGACAGGGGGTGGACACTGAAGCTTTCTTT,CSVGQGVDTEAFF